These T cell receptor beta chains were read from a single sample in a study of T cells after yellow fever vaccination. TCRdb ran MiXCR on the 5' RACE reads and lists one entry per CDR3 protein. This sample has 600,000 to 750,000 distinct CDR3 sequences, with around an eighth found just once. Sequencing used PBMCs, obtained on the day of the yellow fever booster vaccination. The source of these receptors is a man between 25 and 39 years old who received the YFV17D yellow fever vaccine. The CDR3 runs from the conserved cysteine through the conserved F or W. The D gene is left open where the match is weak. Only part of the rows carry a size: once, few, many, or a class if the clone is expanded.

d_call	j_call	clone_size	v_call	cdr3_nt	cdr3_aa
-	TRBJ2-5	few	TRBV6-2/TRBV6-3	TGTGCCAGCAGTTACTCGAGGGTTCGAGAGACCCAGTACTTC	CASSYSRVRETQYF
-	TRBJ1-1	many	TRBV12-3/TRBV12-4	TGTGCCAGCAGTTTATGGGACACTGAAGCTTTCTTT	CASSLWDTEAFF
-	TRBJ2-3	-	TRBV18	TGTGCCAGTTCCACCATCCGACAGAGAGATACGCAGTATTTT	CASSTIRQRDTQYF
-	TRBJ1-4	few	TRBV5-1	TGCGCCAGCAGCTTGGAAGGGGAGAATGAAAAACTGTTTTTT	CASSLEGENEKLFF
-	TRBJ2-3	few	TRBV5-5	TGTGCCAGCAGCGACGGGGGTAGCGCAGATACGCAGTATTTT	CASSDGGSADTQYF
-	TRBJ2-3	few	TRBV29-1	TGCAGCGTTGATTTGGACCCCACAGATACGCAGTATTTT	CSVDLDPTDTQYF
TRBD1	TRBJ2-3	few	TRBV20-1	TGCAGTGCTAGACCCCGGGACAGAAGCACAGATACGCAGTATTTT	CSARPRDRSTDTQYF
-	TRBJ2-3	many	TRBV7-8	TGTGCCAGCAGCCTTAACGAGGGCACAGATACGCAGTATTTT	CASSLNEGTDTQYF
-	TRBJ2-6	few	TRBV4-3	TGCGCCAGCAGCCAAGAGGTGGTGGCCATAGCTGCTGGGGCCAACGTCCTGACTTTC	CASSQEVVAIAAGANVLTF
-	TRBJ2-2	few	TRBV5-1	TGCGCCAGCAGCCCTTGGTGGGAGCTAAAGACCGGGGAGCTGTTTTTT	CASSPWWELKTGELFF
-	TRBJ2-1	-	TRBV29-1	TGCAGCGTCGTCGGGTCCTACAATGAGCAGTTCTTC	CSVVGSYNEQFF
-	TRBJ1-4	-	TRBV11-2	TGTGCCAGCAGCCCGGACCCCGGGGTAACTAATGAAAAACTGTTTTTT	CASSPDPGVTNEKLFF
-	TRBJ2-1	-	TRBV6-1	TGTGCCAGCAGTGTTCACCCCGCGCAGGGGAATGAGCAGTTCTTC	CASSVHPAQGNEQFF
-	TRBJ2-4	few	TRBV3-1	TGTGCCAGCAGCCCTAGGAGTGGAATAGTTCAAGCCAAAAACATTCAGTACTTC	CASSPRSGIVQAKNIQYF
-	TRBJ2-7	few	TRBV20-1	TGCAGTGCTAGTAGGGACGAGCAGTACTTC	CSASRDEQYF
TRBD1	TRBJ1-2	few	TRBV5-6	TGTGCCAGCAGCCCCAGGGACAGGGTCTACTATGGCTACACCTTC	CASSPRDRVYYGYTF
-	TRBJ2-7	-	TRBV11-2	TGTGCCAGCAGCTTAATTAACCCCTTGACTGAGTCCGAGCAGTACTTC	CASSLINPLTESEQYF
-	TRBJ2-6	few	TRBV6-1	TGTGCCAGCAGTGTAGGGCTGCCGAGCTCTGGGGCCAACGTCCTGACTTTC	CASSVGLPSSGANVLTF
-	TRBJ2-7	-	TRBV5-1	TGCGCCAGCAGCTTGGCCCCAGCTCTTATCTACGAGCAGTACTTC	CASSLAPALIYEQYF
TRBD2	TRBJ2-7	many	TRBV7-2	TGTGCCAGCAGCTCCAGGGGACTAGCGGGAGTATACGAGCAGTACTTC	CASSSRGLAGVYEQYF
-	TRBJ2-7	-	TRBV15	TGTGCCACCAGCAGAGAACTGGTCGGCGGGAACTCCTACGAGCAGTACTTC	CATSRELVGGNSYEQYF
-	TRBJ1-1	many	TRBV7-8	TGTGCCAGCAGCTTAGTGGCCAACACTGAAGCTTTCTTT	CASSLVANTEAFF
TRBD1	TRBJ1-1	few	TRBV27	TGTGCCAGCCTCAGGGGGGGCGCGGTCACTGAAGCTTTCTTT	CASLRGGAVTEAFF
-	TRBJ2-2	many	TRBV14	TGTGCCAGCGGGGACACCGGGGAGCTGTTTTTT	CASGDTGELFF
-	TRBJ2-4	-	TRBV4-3	TGCGCCAGCAGCCAAGATGGGGGGATAGGGGCCAAAAACATTCAGTACTTC	CASSQDGGIGAKNIQYF
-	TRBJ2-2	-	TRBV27	TGTGCCAGCAGTTTAGGGTCCCCCCCGGGGGGGGAGCTGTTTTTT	CASSLGSPPGGELFF
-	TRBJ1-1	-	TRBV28	TGTGCCAGCAGTCAAACAGGGACTGGCGCTTTCTTT	CASSQTGTGAFF
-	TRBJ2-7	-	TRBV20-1	TGCAGTTCCTCGGACTTAGGCGAGCAGTACTTC	CSSSDLGEQYF
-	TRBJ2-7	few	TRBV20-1	TGCAGTGCTAGAGATTTTGGATCTACGAAGCAGTACTTC	CSARDFGSTKQYF